This T cell receptor beta chain came from a study of type 1 and type 2 diabetes patients. Across the whole study: Donors were type 1 diabetes, type 2 diabetes, or nondiabetic controls.

This clonotype was picked up many times. Its specificity is not known. The PCR template was genomic DNA. A primer set of 30 forward and 13 reverse primers amplified the CDR3. TCRdb re-analysed the multiplex PCR reads in MiXCR, keeping a single row per CDR3 protein. Of some 250,000 distinct CDR3 sequences listed, around 50% are singletons. Study-level results: Some T1D-only expanded clones might appear in more T2D or control samples.

Germline values: CDR1 SNHLY, CDR2 FYNNEI. The CDR3 spans 13 residues. With 5 bases removed from V and 11 bases from J, the gap between germline ends came to 18 bases. Anyone with other autoimmune disease or infection in the prior four weeks was excluded. The V and J genes are TRBV2 and TRBJ1-1, with D perhaps TRBD1 (6 bases). The sample was peripheral blood mononuclear cells (PBMCs). The clonotype was recovered from a man aged 18 to 35 with type 2 diabetes. The CDR3 bases are TGTGCCAGCAGTACGCACAGGGAAGGGCAGGCTTTCTTT. Encoded protein: CASSTHREGQAFF.